The entry that follows covers one T cell receptor beta chain sequence. The data were taken from a study of immune evolution from preneoplasia to lung adenocarcinoma. Assay: immunoSEQ multiplex PCR; the TCRdb copy retains only in-frame clones and omits some. The table includes thousands of clones, roughly 83% detected once. The CDR3 has 16 residues. The germline gives CDR1 MDHEN, CDR2 SYDVKM. With 6 bases clipped from V and 0 bases from J, the junction kept 8 bases outside the gene matches. Sequenced sample: FFPE invasive lung adenocarcinoma tissue. The sequence was obtained from a person between 50 and 69 years old with lung adenocarcinoma. The chain carries TRBV28 and TRBJ1-3; 7 bases agree with TRBD1. This CDR3 is CASSPTGPYSGNTIYF. DNA of the CDR3: TGTGCCAGCAGCCCGACAGGGCCCTACTCTGGAAACACCATATATTTT.